What follows are 16 T cell receptor beta chains derived from one specimen sequenced in a study of blood T cell repertoires in COVID-19. Data came from immunoSEQ multiplex PCR; TCRdb stores just in-frame clones and leaves some out. This table holds tens of thousands of clones, around nine tenths found once. Sequences were obtained from peripheral blood. These TCRs come from a man aged 55 to 70 with acute or convalescent COVID-19.

V and J are TRBV7-2 and TRBJ2-3, with 11 bases lining up with TRBD2. The germline V gene encodes CDR1 SGHTA and CDR2 FQGNSA. The CDR3 has 19 residues. Unmatched junction bases numbered 17, after V lost 4 bases and J lost 5 bases. CDR3 nucleotides: TGTGCCAGCAGCTCCACGATTATTAGCGGGGGGGCGGGGAGAGATACGCAGTATTTT. Encoded protein: CASSSTIISGGAGRDTQYF.

The chain employs TRBV9 and TRBJ1-4, with 8 bases that match TRBD1. Trimming at V came to 5 bases and at J to 7 bases, leaving 4 bases not matched to a gene. The CDR3 runs 13 residues. Germline-derived CDR1 and CDR2 are SGDLS and YYNGEE. The CDR3 nucleotides are TGTGCCAGCAGATCCAGGGGGCGTGAAAAACTGTTTTTT. It yields the protein CASRSRGREKLFF.

The chain links TRBV7-8 to TRBJ2-1, with 8 bases fitting TRBD1. The V and J ends lost 5 bases and 3 bases, in that order; junction bases with no gene match: 6. The germline V gene has CDR1 SGHVS and CDR2 FQNEAQ. The CDR3 is 15 residues long. CDR3 residues: CASSRDRIYYNEQFF. CDR3 nucleotide sequence: TGTGCCAGCAGCAGGGACAGGATTTACTACAATGAGCAGTTCTTC. The whole variable domain, remainder taken from reference TRBV7-8 and TRBJ2-1, is GAGVSQSPRYKVAKRGQDVALRCDPISGHVSLFWYQQALGQGPEFLTYFQNEAQLDKSGLPSDRFFAERPEGSVSTLKIQRTQQEDSAVYLCASSRDRIYYNEQFFGPGTRLTVL.

V usage is TRBV11-2 and J usage is TRBJ1-1; TRBD1 aligns across 9 bases. Trimming cost V 2 bases and J 0 bases; bases outside gene matches: 1. The CDR3 sequence is 15 residues long. The germline V gene encodes CDR1 SGHAT and CDR2 FQNNGV. The CDR3 spells CASSLWDRVNTEAFF. CDR3 coding DNA: TGTGCCAGCAGCTTATGGGACAGGGTGAACACTGAAGCTTTCTTT.

CDR3 bases: TGTGCCAGCAGCTTACTAGCGGGGGGCTCCACAGATACGCAGTATTTT. This gives the protein CASSLLAGGSTDTQYF. V usage is TRBV7-2 and J usage is TRBJ2-3; TRBD2 aligns across 11 bases. The CDR3 contains 16 residues. The germline V gene has CDR1 SGHTA and CDR2 FQGNSA. V trimming: 2 bases; J trimming: 2 bases; junction bases outside the gene matches: 3.

This sequence joins TRBV5-4 and TRBJ1-4; TRBD1 is a possible D gene (6 bases). Trimming removed 4 bases at V and 8 bases at J, with 18 bases between. Looked up from germline, CDR1 is SGHNT and CDR2 is YYREEE (reference sequence). This CDR3 contains 15 residues. This CDR3 reads CASSPGGGAGEKLFF. The CDR3 nucleotides read TGTGCCAGCAGCCCGGGTGGGGGGGCAGGCGAAAAACTGTTTTTT.

The chain links TRBV6-5 to TRBJ1-5, with D perhaps matching TRBD1 (6 bases). The germline V gene has CDR1 MNHEY and CDR2 SVGAGI. V was pared by 6 bases and J by 1 base, with 10 bases between. The CDR3 covers 14 residues. In DNA, the CDR3 is TGTGCCAGCAGACGGACAGTGAGCAATCAGCCCCAGCATTTT. Encoded protein: CASRRTVSNQPQHF.

A single count supports this clone. The CDR3 loop is CASSDRDRGRDGYTF. CDR3 DNA sequence: TGTGCCAGCAGTGACCGGGACAGGGGGCGGGATGGCTACACCTTC. The chain recombines TRBV6-1 with TRBJ1-2, with 12 bases that match TRBD1. V shed 3 bases, J shed 6 bases, and the junction held 5 bases outside the gene matches. The CDR3 sequence is 15 residues long. Germline V gene lookup returns CDR1 MNHNS and CDR2 SASEGT.

The chain recombines TRBV19 with TRBJ1-5; a possible D gene is TRBD1 (6 bases). There are 15 residues in the CDR3. CDR1 is LNHDA, CDR2 SQIVND, per germline (reference sequence). V lost 1 base and J 4 bases, leaving 11 bases between the germline ends. The CDR3 reads CASSIVRGLNQPQHF. CDR3 sequence (DNA): TGTGCCAGTAGTATAGTCAGGGGTCTGAATCAGCCCCAGCATTTT.

The chain has TRBV14 and TRBJ1-1; tentative D call: TRBD1 (5 bases). V lost 0 bases and J lost 3, with 14 bases in between. Germline CDR1 reads SGHDN; CDR2 reads FVKESK. The CDR3 extends over 16 amino acids. The CDR3 sequence is CASSQDQGLSYTEAFF. DNA for the CDR3: TGTGCCAGCAGCCAAGATCAGGGCCTCTCGTACACTGAAGCTTTCTTT.

V gene TRBV5-4 combines with J gene TRBJ2-1; TRBD1 matches 11 bases. Germline CDR1 is SGHNT and CDR2 is YYREEE (reference sequence). This CDR3 has 17 amino acids. V dropped 1 base and J dropped 2; count of bases not matched to a gene: 5. This CDR3 is CASSLNAGQGAYNEQFF. CDR3 bases: TGTGCCAGCAGCTTGAACGCGGGACAGGGGGCCTACAATGAGCAGTTCTTC.

The chain is built from TRBV3-1 (or the pseudogene TRBV3-2) and TRBJ2-5, with a weak D call TRBD2 (7 bases). Germline assignment: CDR1 LGHDT and CDR2 YNNKEL (reference sequence). The CDR3 runs to 15 residues. V lost 1 base and J 5 bases, leaving 14 bases between the germline ends. Here the CDR3 DNA reads TGTGCCAGCAGCCAAGGAGGGGGGGCCTGGGAGACCCAGTACTTC. Translated, it gives CASSQGGGAWETQYF.

The table lists this clone with a few counts. The rearrangement joins TRBV13 to TRBJ2-1, with a weak D call TRBD1 (7 bases). V lost 5 bases and J lost 5, with 16 bases in between. CDR1 and CDR2 from the germline V gene are PRHDT and FYEKMQ (reference sequence). The CDR3 contains 15 residues. This CDR3 is CASSGGTVLNNEQFF. As DNA, the CDR3 is TGTGCCAGCAGCGGGGGGACAGTTTTAAACAATGAGCAGTTCTTC.

The rearrangement joins TRBV2 to TRBJ1-2; D gene ambiguous. The CDR3 contains 13 residues. Germline CDR1 reads SNHLY; CDR2 reads FYNNEI. Deletions cut 4 bases from V and 7 bases from J, with 13 bases between. Here the CDR3 reads CASSGFQTGGYTF. CDR3 DNA: TGTGCCAGCAGTGGGTTTCAGACGGGTGGCTACACCTTC.

This clone has just a few counts. The CDR3 DNA reads as TGTGCCAGCAGCTCCTCAGGGGGGAAAGAAGCTAACTATGGCTACACCTTC. It translates to CASSSSGGKEANYGYTF. V is TRBV7-9 and J is TRBJ1-2, with 7 positions matching TRBD1. The CDR3 loop spans 17 amino acids. Trimming cost V 4 bases and J 0 bases; bases outside gene matches: 11. Germline assignment: CDR1 SEHNR and CDR2 FQNEAQ (reference sequence).

This clone was recorded only once. V gene TRBV13 combines with J gene TRBJ2-5; 12 nucleotides line up with TRBD2. The CDR3 length is 16 residues. The germline V gene has CDR1 PRHDT and CDR2 FYEKMQ (reference sequence). With 5 bases clipped from V and 1 base from J, the junction kept 5 bases outside the gene matches. The CDR3 DNA reads TGTGCCAGCAGCCCGACTAGCGGGGGATCCCAAGAGACCCAGTACTTC. It yields the protein CASSPTSGGSQETQYF.